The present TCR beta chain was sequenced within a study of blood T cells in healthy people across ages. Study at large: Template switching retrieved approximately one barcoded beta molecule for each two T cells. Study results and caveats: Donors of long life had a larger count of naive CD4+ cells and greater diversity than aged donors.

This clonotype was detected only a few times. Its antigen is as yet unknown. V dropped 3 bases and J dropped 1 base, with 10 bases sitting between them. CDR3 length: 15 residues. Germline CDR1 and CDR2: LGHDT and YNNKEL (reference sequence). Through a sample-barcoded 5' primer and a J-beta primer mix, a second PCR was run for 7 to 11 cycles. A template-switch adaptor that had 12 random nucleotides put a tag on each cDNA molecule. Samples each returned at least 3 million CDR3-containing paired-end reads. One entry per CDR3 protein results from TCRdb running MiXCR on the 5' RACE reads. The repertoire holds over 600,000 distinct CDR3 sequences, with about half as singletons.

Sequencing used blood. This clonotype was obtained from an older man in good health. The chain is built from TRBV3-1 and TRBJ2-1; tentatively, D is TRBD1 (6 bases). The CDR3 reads CASSHRDKSYNEQFF. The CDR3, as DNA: TGTGCCAGCAGCCATCGGGACAAATCCTACAATGAGCAGTTCTTC.